The clone carrying this T cell receptor beta chain was seen many times. The antigen is not known. These data belong to a study of human T cells and chemical hapten exposure. Background on the study: Among samples, TCR yields varied mainly because of small differences in pooled library volume.

Study-wide results and caveats: No change in TCRs above 1 in 1000 frequency was produced by DPC sensitization.

The library put unique molecular identifiers onto individual cDNA molecules. Methods used by the authors: The number of TCRs in each sample had a median of about 100,000 and spanned about 23,224 to 700,000. TCRdb reprocessed the reads with MiXCR, giving one entry per CDR3 protein. The V and J calls were determined by TCRdb, not by the authors. The profile shows fewer than 150,000 distinct CDR3 sequences, over 7% of them singletons. Unfractionated whole blood yielded the extracted total RNA. Sequencing used whole blood. This sequence originates from a human donor in good health. Some clones in this sample may be carry-over from other donors' samples.

The CDR3 spells CASSLSVTGELFF. Written as DNA, the CDR3 is TGCGCCAGCAGCTTGTCAGTCACCGGGGAGCTGTTTTTT. The chain uses TRBV5-1 and TRBJ2-2; D is unresolved. The V end lost 1 base, the J end lost 4 bases, and 5 bases lay between the germline ends. Germline V lookup: CDR1 SGHRS, CDR2 YFSETQ. The CDR3 covers 13 residues.